Described below is a single TCR beta chain sequence and its context. Its cognate antigen is unknown. The data are from a study of shared clonotypes between healthy human individuals. Study in general: The donor pool was made up of a couple of women and a few men aged 18 to 49. Study-level results: Clonotypes shared by all four sorted-subset donors had higher generation probabilities than non-shared clonotypes.

V lost 2 bases and J lost 1, with 13 bases in between. The germline V gene has CDR1 MNHEY and CDR2 SMNVEV (reference sequence). This CDR3 has 16 amino acids. In the original processing: In the immunoSEQ data, sequences were junction-only and lacked quality scores, so filtering differed. Sequenced by immunoSEQ multiplex PCR; TCRdb stores in-frame clones only, minus some. V and J calls and clone size are copied from that table; D and trimming were computed from the DNA. Here the sample spans roughly 2.6 million clones, around nine tenths being singletons. V is TRBV27 and J is TRBJ2-3; D gene unclear. The receptor was isolated from a man between 18 and 35 years old in good health. The specimen was naive CD4+ T cells sorted from blood. Indicated subset: CD45RA+ positively selected. In DNA, the CDR3 is TGTGCCAGCAGTTTACTCGCTAGGAAAGGCACAGATACGCAGTATTTT. Translating it yields CASSLLARKGTDTQYF.